These 31 T cell receptor beta chains were all obtained from the same sample, sequenced in a study of cytomegalovirus exposure and HLA in healthy donors. Primers for the PCR totalled 60 Vbeta and 13 Jbeta. TCRdb's copy holds only in-frame clones and misses some; the assay was immunoSEQ multiplex PCR. This sample has roughly 160,000 clones, with roughly 78% found just once. Source material: PBMCs. Receptors were obtained from a middle-aged man in good health and CMV-seronegative.

This clone occurred once. This chain links TRBV5-6 with TRBJ2-1; 13 bases align to TRBD2. Germline loops: CDR1 SGHDT, CDR2 YYEEEE. CDR3 size: 15 residues. Trimming cost V 2 bases and J 10 bases; bases outside gene matches: 6. This chain's CDR3 is CASSFGTSGIGEQFF. CDR3 coding DNA: TGTGCCAGCAGCTTTGGGACTAGCGGGATCGGAGAGCAGTTCTTC.

This sequence joins TRBV5-1 and TRBJ2-3; TRBD2 aligns across 12 bases. The ends lost 4 bases at V and 1 base at J; junction bases unmatched: 7. The CDR3 sequence is 17 residues long. The germline V gene encodes CDR1 SGHRS and CDR2 YFSETQ. The CDR3 nucleotides are TGCGCCAGCAGCCTCAGGACTAGCGGGACACGCACAGATACGCAGTATTTT. Translation: CASSLRTSGTRTDTQYF.

In its sample, this clone was seen a few times. The chain joins TRBV5-6 to TRBJ2-5; D gene ambiguous. Germline CDR1 reads SGHDT; CDR2 reads YYEEEE. V was cut by 0 bases and J by 1 base, with 7 bases left in between. The CDR3 has 14 amino acids. The CDR3 reads CASSLGRFQETQYF. The CDR3 DNA is TGTGCCAGCAGCTTGGGTAGATTCCAAGAGACCCAGTACTTC.

For this clone: The junction departs from the called germline gene at one end, perhaps through a read error. The chain employs TRBV28 and TRBJ2-6; TRBD1 aligns across 8 bases. The CDR3 extends over 15 amino acids. Germline assignment: CDR1 MDHEN and CDR2 SYDVKM. The DNA of the CDR3 is TGTGCCAGCAGACCGGACAGGGCTGGGGCCAACGGCCTGACTTTC. This encodes CASRPDRAGANGLTF.

V gene TRBV19 combines with J gene TRBJ2-3; D unresolved. The CDR3 covers 16 residues. CDR1 and CDR2 (germline): LNHDA, SQIVND (reference sequence). V shed 3 bases and J shed 6 bases, with 19 bases lying between them. The CDR3 protein is CASSISSSVPRDTQYF. CDR3 coding DNA: TGTGCCAGTAGTATCTCTTCGTCTGTTCCCAGGGATACGCAGTATTTT.

The rearrangement joins TRBV5-1 to TRBJ1-1, with D unclear. The CDR3 loop spans 12 amino acids. The V gene lost 5 bases and the J gene lost 3 bases, with 8 bases spanning the gap. CDR1 and CDR2 from the germline V gene are SGHRS and YFSETQ. The CDR3, as DNA: TGCGCCAGCAGGGAGGACTACACTGAAGCTTTCTTT. Translation: CASREDYTEAFF. Looking up the rest from reference TRBV5-1 and TRBJ1-1 gives the full variable domain: KAGVTQTPRYLIKTRGQQVTLSCSPISGHRSVSWYQQTPGQGLQFLFEYFSETQRNKGNFPGRFSGRQFSNSRSEMNVSTLELGDSALYLCASREDYTEAFFGQGTRLTVV.

The chain links TRBV14 to TRBJ2-7, with TRBD1 matching over 11 bases. V was clipped by 2 bases and J by 6 bases; unmatched bases: 3. Germline CDR1 is SGHDN and CDR2 is FVKESK. CDR3 size: 14 residues. The CDR3: CASSQRTGGGEQYF. The CDR3 bases are TGTGCCAGCAGCCAACGGACAGGGGGCGGCGAGCAGTACTTC.

The chain carries TRBV10-3 and TRBJ2-7; 8 nucleotides match TRBD1. The CDR3 is made up of 15 amino acids. Unmatched junction bases numbered 10, after V lost 4 bases and J lost 5 bases. Germline CDR1 is ENHRY and CDR2 is SYGVKD. This CDR3 reads CAISGPGTGVHEQYF. CDR3 nucleotide sequence: TGTGCCATCAGTGGACCCGGGACAGGCGTCCACGAGCAGTACTTC.

The chain recombines TRBV14 with TRBJ2-3; possible D gene TRBD2, 5 bases. The CDR3 covers 15 residues. CDR1 and CDR2 from the germline V gene are SGHDN and FVKESK. Trimming stripped 0 bases from V and 6 bases from J, with 13 bases between. CDR3 amino acids: CASSQDVYGVDTQYF. The CDR3 DNA is TGTGCCAGCAGCCAAGATGTGTACGGGGTCGATACGCAGTATTTT.

The chain joins TRBV11-2 to TRBJ2-7; D gene ambiguous. V was trimmed by 3 bases and J by 1 base, leaving 13 bases between them. The CDR3 covers 15 residues. Germline CDR1 SGHAT, CDR2 FQNNGV. CDR3 loop: CASSLMQVRSYEQYF. Here the CDR3 DNA reads TGTGCCAGCAGCTTGATGCAGGTCCGTTCCTACGAGCAGTACTTC.

This chain connects TRBV4-1 to TRBJ2-5, with D possibly being TRBD1 (7 bases). The J call may be in error: the DNA end matches TRBJ2-7 better. The CDR3 has 14 amino acids. Per the germline V gene, CDR1 is MGHRA and CDR2 is YSYEKL. As DNA, the CDR3 is TGCGCCAGCAGCCAATTCAGGGGGGCCTACGAGCAGTACTTC. Translating gives CASSQFRGAYEQYF.

The rearrangement joins TRBV28 to TRBJ2-1; D is unclear. CDR3 length: 12 amino acids. The ends were cut back, 2 bases at V and 6 bases at J, with 5 bases in the middle. CDR1 and CDR2 from the germline V gene are MDHEN and SYDVKM. CDR3 in amino acids: CASSLGSNEQFF. As DNA, the CDR3 is TGTGCCAGCAGTTTAGGCAGCAATGAGCAGTTCTTC.

This chain uses TRBV11-1 with TRBJ2-5, with 7 bases matching TRBD1. V lost 2 bases to trimming and J lost 4 bases; unmatched junction nucleotides: 4. The length of the CDR3 is 14 residues. Germline V gene data show CDR1 as SGHAT and CDR2 as FQDESV (reference sequence). CDR3 sequence (DNA): TGTGCCAGCAGCTTAAGACAGGGTGCAGAGACCCAGTACTTC. The encoded protein is CASSLRQGAETQYF.

The chain couples TRBV4-2 to TRBJ1-2; no clear D. The germline gives CDR1 LGHNA, CDR2 YNFKEQ. The CDR3 runs 13 residues. Trimming removed 0 bases at V and 5 bases at J, with 7 bases between. The CDR3 spells CASSQDTVYGYTF. As DNA, the CDR3 is TGTGCCAGCAGCCAAGATACGGTTTATGGCTACACCTTC.

The V and J genes are TRBV14 and TRBJ1-3, with 12 bases lining up with TRBD1. V gave up 4 bases and J gave up 4 bases; unmatched junction bases: 8. The V gene's germline CDR1 is SGHDN and CDR2 FVKESK. The CDR3 contains 17 residues. The CDR3 DNA reads as TGTGCCAGCAGCCCGGGACAGGGGGCCCCCCCCGGAAACACCATATATTTT. Translation gives CASSPGQGAPPGNTIYF.

The CDR3 nucleotides are TGTGCCAGCAGCCAAGGAGCCGGGATGACGGGAGAGCAGTACTTC. Amino acid sequence: CASSQGAGMTGEQYF. V is TRBV4-2 and J is TRBJ2-7; TRBD2 is a possible D gene (5 bases). The germline V gene encodes CDR1 LGHNA and CDR2 YNFKEQ. This CDR3 is built from 15 residues. The V end lost 1 base, the J end lost 7 bases, and 17 bases lay between the germline ends.

The V and J genes are TRBV30 and TRBJ2-7, with D possibly matching TRBD1 (5 bases). The CDR3 length is 14 residues. Per germline, CDR1 GTSNPN and CDR2 SVGIG (reference sequence). V lost 2 bases, J lost 3 bases, and 14 bases lay in between. The CDR3 DNA reads TGTGCCTGGAGTCCCCAGGACACCCTCTACGAGCAGTACTTC. It codes for CAWSPQDTLYEQYF. The variable domain in full, with the rest retrieved from reference TRBV30 and TRBJ2-7, is SQTIHQWPATLVQPVGSPLSLECTVEGTSNPNLYWYRQAAGRGLQLLFYSVGIGQISSEVPQNLSASRPQDRQFILSSKKLLLSDSGFYLCAWSPQDTLYEQYFGPGTRLTVT.

The chain is built from TRBV27 and TRBJ2-3; 9 nucleotides match TRBD1. The CDR3 covers 16 residues. V was clipped by 5 bases and J by 7 bases; unmatched bases: 13. Germline V gene data show CDR1 as MNHEY and CDR2 as SMNVEV (reference sequence). The CDR3 reads CASSLTGTGSSHTQYF. The CDR3 coding sequence is TGTGCCAGCAGTCTTACCGGGACAGGGTCCTCGCATACGCAGTATTTT.

The V gene is TRBV7-8, the J gene TRBJ2-7, with D uncertain. The germline V and J ends were trimmed by 5 bases and 3 bases, with 11 bases remaining between them. Germline values: CDR1 SGHVS, CDR2 FQNEAQ. This CDR3 comprises 13 residues. CDR3 loop: CASSVDSIYEQYF. CDR3 in DNA: TGTGCCAGCAGCGTCGACTCGATCTACGAGCAGTACTTC.

This clone was detected once. The rearrangement joins TRBV11-3 to TRBJ2-1; D gene ambiguous. Germline V gene lookup returns CDR1 SGHNT and CDR2 YENEEA. Trimming pared 3 bases from V and 2 bases from J, leaving 14 bases between. The CDR3 has 16 amino acids. CDR3 loop: CASSFSSASAYNEQFF. The CDR3 region has the DNA TGTGCCAGCAGCTTCTCATCCGCGTCGGCCTACAATGAGCAGTTCTTC. Combining the CDR3 with reference TRBV11-3 and TRBJ2-1 gives the whole variable domain EAGVVQSPRYKIIEKKQPVAFWCNPISGHNTLYWYLQNLGQGPELLIRYENEEAVDDSQLPKDRFSAERLKGVDSTLKIQPAELGDSAVYLCASSFSSASAYNEQFFGPGTRLTVL.

This sequence joins TRBV5-1 and TRBJ2-7; 7 bases match TRBD2. Germline-derived CDR1 and CDR2 are SGHRS and YFSETQ. Trimming cost V 0 bases and J 2 bases; bases outside gene matches: 5. The CDR3 length is 15 residues. The CDR3 sequence: CASSLELASTYEQYF. DNA for the CDR3: TGCGCCAGCAGCTTGGAACTAGCGTCGACCTACGAGCAGTACTTC.

The rearrangement links TRBV5-6 to TRBJ2-1; possibly TRBD1 for D (5 bases). Trimming removed 4 bases from V and 5 bases from J, with 16 bases in between. Germline V lookup: CDR1 SGHDT, CDR2 YYEEEE. The CDR3 is made up of 15 amino acids. In DNA, the CDR3 is TGTGCCAGCAGCACACAGACACGACAGCACAATGAGCAGTTCTTC. This sequence encodes CASSTQTRQHNEQFF.

The gene calls are TRBV5-4 and TRBJ2-2; 10 bases are a match to TRBD1. There are 17 residues in the CDR3. CDR1 is SGHNT and CDR2 is YYREEE in the germline V gene (reference sequence). V lost 1 base, J lost 8 bases, and 11 bases stayed unmatched. The CDR3 nucleotides read TGTGCCAGCAGCTTGTTGGCCGGGGACAGGGGATTTGGGGAGCTGTTTTTT. Its protein product is CASSLLAGDRGFGELFF.

This clone was detected a few times. The chain couples TRBV7-8 to TRBJ2-7; 8 nucleotides match TRBD2. This CDR3 has 15 residues. Germline CDR1 and CDR2: SGHVS and FQNEAQ. The ends lost 3 bases at V and 0 bases at J; junction bases unmatched: 4. The DNA of the CDR3 is TGTGCCAGCAGCTTGGGACTAGTTTCCTCCTACGAGCAGTACTTC. This gives the protein CASSLGLVSSYEQYF.

CDR3 sequence reads: CAIGRGANTEAFF. The CDR3 DNA follows: TGTGCCATCGGACGGGGTGCGAACACTGAAGCTTTCTTT. The rearrangement joins TRBV10-3 to TRBJ1-1; no reliable D call. The CDR3 covers 13 residues. The germline gives CDR1 ENHRY, CDR2 SYGVKD. Trimming took 8 bases from V and 1 from J, leaving 11 bases between them.

CDR3 sequence (DNA): TGTGCCAGCAGTCAAGCAGGGTTCCGAGAGACCCAGTACTTC. It is translated as CASSQAGFRETQYF. The gene calls are TRBV6-5 and TRBJ2-5; perhaps TRBD1 as D (5 bases). Per the germline V gene, CDR1 is MNHEY and CDR2 is SVGAGI. The CDR3 contains 14 residues. Between the trimmed V and J ends, which lost 5 bases and 4 bases, there was a span of 14 bases.

The chain has TRBV2 and TRBJ1-5; no definite D call. Germline V gives CDR1 SNHLY, CDR2 FYNNEI. The CDR3 covers 15 residues. V was cut by 2 bases and J by 0 bases, with 8 bases left in between. CDR3 bases: TGTGCCAGCAGTGAATTCAGGAATAGCAATCAGCCCCAGCATTTT. It encodes CASSEFRNSNQPQHF.

The chain is built from TRBV6-6 and TRBJ2-1, with 10 bases identical to TRBD2. The V segment lost 0 bases and the J segment 7 bases; nucleotides outside the gene matches: 3. This CDR3 region has 15 residues. Germline V gives CDR1 MNHNY, CDR2 SVGAGI (reference sequence). The CDR3 loop reads CASSYSSGGVNEQFF. CDR3 in DNA: TGTGCCAGCAGTTACTCCAGCGGGGGGGTGAATGAGCAGTTCTTC.

The chain is built from TRBV19 and TRBJ1-4; D unclear. From germline, CDR1 is LNHDA and CDR2 SQIVND (reference sequence). V was clipped by 0 bases and J by 0 bases, with 5 bases between them. The CDR3 extends over 15 amino acids. CDR3 sequence (DNA): TGTGCCAGTAGTATAGATCGGTCAACTAATGAAAAACTGTTTTTT. Amino acid sequence: CASSIDRSTNEKLFF.

A remark on this clone: At one boundary the junction diverges from the germline segment, which might be a read error. V usage is TRBV19 and J usage is TRBJ2-4; TRBD2 is a possible D gene (5 bases). The CDR3 runs to 13 residues. Germline loops: CDR1 LNHDA, CDR2 SQIVND (reference sequence). This CDR3 is CASGDIAKNSQYF. CDR3 sequence (DNA): TGTGCCAGCGGGGATATAGCCAAAAACAGTCAGTACTTC. The whole variable domain, filled in from reference TRBV19 and TRBJ2-4, reads DGGITQSPKYLFRKEGQNVTLSCEQNLNHDAMYWYRQDPGQGLRLIYYSQIVNDFQKGDIAEGYSVSREKKESFPLTVTSAQKNPTAFYLCASGDIAKNSQYFGAGTRLSVL.

This clone was recorded only once. J is TRBJ1-1 and V is TRBV5-1; the match to TRBD1 covers 7 bases. The CDR3 totals 17 residues. The germline gives CDR1 SGHRS, CDR2 YFSETQ. J was trimmed by 1 base and V by 0 bases; bases with no gene match: 9. In DNA, the CDR3 is TGCGCCAGCAGCTTGGCCCATCGACAGGGACGGAACACTGAAGCTTTCTTT. This sequence encodes CASSLAHRQGRNTEAFF. Looking up the rest from reference TRBV5-1 and TRBJ1-1 gives the full variable domain: KAGVTQTPRYLIKTRGQQVTLSCSPISGHRSVSWYQQTPGQGLQFLFEYFSETQRNKGNFPGRFSGRQFSNSRSEMNVSTLELGDSALYLCASSLAHRQGRNTEAFFGQGTRLTVV.